Sequencing of this TCR beta chain was carried out in a study of beta chain features in type 1 diabetes. The sequenced template was cDNA made from the entire isolated RNA. Repertoires were generated with immunoSEQ multiplex PCR, while TCRdb's copy carries only in-frame clones and drops some. The table includes hundreds of thousands of clones, 15% to 19% detected once. The CDR3 sequence is 13 residues long. Trimming removed 1 base from V and 4 bases from J, with 8 bases in between. CDR1 and CDR2 from the germline V gene are SGDLS and YYNGEE. The rearrangement joins TRBV9 to TRBJ2-5, with D unresolved. The TCR originated in a man between 18 and 29 years old in good health. Sequencing was carried out using naive CD4+ T cells from blood. The DNA for the CDR3 is TGTGCCAGCAGCGTACTTACGGGAGAGACCCAGTACTTC. It specifies CASSVLTGETQYF.